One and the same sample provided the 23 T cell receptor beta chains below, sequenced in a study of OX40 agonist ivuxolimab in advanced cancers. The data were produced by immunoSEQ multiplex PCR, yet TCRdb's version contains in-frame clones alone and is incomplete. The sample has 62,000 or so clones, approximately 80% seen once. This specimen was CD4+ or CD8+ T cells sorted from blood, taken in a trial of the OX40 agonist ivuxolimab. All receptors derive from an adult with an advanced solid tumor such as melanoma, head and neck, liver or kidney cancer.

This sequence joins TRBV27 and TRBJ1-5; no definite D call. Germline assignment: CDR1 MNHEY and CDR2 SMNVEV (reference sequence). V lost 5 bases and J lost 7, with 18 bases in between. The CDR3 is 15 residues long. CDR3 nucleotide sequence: TGTGCCAGCAGTGCGTCTTTACCCGGGAGGCAGCCCCAGCATTTT. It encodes CASSASLPGRQPQHF.

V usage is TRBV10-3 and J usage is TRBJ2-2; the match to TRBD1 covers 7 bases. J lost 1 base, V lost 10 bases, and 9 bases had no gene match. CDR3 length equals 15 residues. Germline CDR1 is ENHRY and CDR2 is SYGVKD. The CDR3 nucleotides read TGTGCCAGATCTGAAGGGGGCATGAACACCGGGGAGCTGTTTTTT. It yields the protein CARSEGGMNTGELFF.

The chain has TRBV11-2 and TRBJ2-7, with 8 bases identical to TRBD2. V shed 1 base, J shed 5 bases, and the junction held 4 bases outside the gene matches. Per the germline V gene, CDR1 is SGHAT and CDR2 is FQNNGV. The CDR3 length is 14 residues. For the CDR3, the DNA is TGTGCCAGCAGCTTAGTAGCGGGACTTGACGAGCAGTACTTC. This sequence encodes CASSLVAGLDEQYF.

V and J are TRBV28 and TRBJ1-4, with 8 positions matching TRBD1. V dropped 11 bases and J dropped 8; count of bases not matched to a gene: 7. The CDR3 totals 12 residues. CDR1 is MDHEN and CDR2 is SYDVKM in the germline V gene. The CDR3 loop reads CASGGEWEKLFF. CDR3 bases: TGTGCCTCAGGGGGCGAATGGGAAAAACTGTTTTTT.

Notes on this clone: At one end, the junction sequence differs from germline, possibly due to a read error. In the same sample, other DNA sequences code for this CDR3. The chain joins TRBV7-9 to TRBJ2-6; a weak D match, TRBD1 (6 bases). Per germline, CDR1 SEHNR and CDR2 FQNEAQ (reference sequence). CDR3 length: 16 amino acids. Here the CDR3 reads CASSLAQGTGANVLTF. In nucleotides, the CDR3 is TGTGCCAGCAGCCTAGCTCAGGGGACTGGGGCCAACGTCCTGACTTTC.

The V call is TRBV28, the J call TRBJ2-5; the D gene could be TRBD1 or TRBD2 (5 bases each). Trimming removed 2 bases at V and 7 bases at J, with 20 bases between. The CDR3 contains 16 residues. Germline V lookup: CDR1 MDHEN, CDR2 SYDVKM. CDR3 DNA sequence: TGTGCCAGCAGTTTAGTAGGAGGAGCAGGGTGGTGGACCCAGTACTTC. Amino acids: CASSLVGGAGWWTQYF.

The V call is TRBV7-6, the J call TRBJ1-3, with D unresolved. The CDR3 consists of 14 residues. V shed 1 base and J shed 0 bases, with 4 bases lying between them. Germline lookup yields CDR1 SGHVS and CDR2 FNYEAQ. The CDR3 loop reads CASSLGVSGNTIYF. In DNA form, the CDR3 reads TGTGCCAGCAGCTTAGGGGTCTCTGGAAACACCATATATTTT.

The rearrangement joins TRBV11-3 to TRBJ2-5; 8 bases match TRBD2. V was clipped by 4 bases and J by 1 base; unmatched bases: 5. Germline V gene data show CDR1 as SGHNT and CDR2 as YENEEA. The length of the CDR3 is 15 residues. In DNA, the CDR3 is TGTGCCAGCAGCTCCGGGGGGGGCGGCCAAGAGACCCAGTACTTC. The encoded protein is CASSSGGGGQETQYF. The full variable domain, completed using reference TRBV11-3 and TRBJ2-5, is EAGVVQSPRYKIIEKKQPVAFWCNPISGHNTLYWYLQNLGQGPELLIRYENEEAVDDSQLPKDRFSAERLKGVDSTLKIQPAELGDSAVYLCASSSGGGGQETQYFGPGTRLLVL.

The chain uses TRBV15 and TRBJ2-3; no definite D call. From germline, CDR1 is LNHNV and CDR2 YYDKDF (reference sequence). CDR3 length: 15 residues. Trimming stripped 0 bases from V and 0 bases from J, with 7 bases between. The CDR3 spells CATSRDWVSTDTQYF. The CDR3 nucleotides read TGTGCCACCAGCAGAGATTGGGTTAGCACAGATACGCAGTATTTT.

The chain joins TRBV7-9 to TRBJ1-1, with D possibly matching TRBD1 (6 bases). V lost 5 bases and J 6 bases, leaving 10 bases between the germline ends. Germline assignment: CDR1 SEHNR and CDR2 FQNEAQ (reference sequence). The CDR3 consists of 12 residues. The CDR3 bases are TGTGCCAGCAGCCTCACAGGGTCTGAAGCTTTCTTT. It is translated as CASSLTGSEAFF.

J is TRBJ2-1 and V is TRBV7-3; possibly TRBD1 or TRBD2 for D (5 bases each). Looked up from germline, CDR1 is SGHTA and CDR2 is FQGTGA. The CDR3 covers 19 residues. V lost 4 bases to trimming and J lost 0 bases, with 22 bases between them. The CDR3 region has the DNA TGTGCCAGCAGCTCCACCCCTGGGACCAAAAACAGCTCCTACAATGAGCAGTTCTTC. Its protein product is CASSSTPGTKNSSYNEQFF.

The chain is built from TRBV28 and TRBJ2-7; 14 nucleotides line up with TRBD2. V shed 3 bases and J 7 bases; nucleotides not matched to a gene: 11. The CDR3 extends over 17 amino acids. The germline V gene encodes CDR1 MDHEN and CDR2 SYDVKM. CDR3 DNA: TGTGCCAGCAGTTTCGTTTTGAGACTAGCGGGAGGGCCGGAGCAGTACTTC. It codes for CASSFVLRLAGGPEQYF. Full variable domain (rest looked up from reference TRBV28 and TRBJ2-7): DVKVTQSSRYLVKRTGEKVFLECVQDMDHENMFWYRQDPGLGLRLIYFSYDVKMKEKGDIPEGYSVSREKKERFSLILESASTNQTSMYLCASSFVLRLAGGPEQYFGPGTRLTVT.

DNA of the CDR3: TGTGCCAGTAGTGATGACACTACAACTAATGAAAAACTGTTTTTT. Translated, it gives CASSDDTTTNEKLFF. The chain couples TRBV19 to TRBJ1-4; D not resolved. Germline V gives CDR1 LNHDA, CDR2 SQIVND (reference sequence). This CDR3 contains 15 residues. Trimming cost V 5 bases and J 0 bases, with 10 bases left between them.

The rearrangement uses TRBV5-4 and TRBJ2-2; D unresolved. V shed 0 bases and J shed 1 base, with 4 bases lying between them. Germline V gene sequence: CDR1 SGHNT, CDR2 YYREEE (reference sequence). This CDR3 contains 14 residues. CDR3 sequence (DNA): TGTGCCAGCAGCTTGGTAGTGAACACCGGGGAGCTGTTTTTT. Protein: CASSLVVNTGELFF.

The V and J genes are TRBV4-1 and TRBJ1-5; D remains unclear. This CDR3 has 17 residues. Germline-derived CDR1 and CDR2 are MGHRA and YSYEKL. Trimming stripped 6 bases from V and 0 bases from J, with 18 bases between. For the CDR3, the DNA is TGCGCCAGCAGGGAGAATCTCGGAGGGTATAGCAATCAGCCCCAGCATTTT. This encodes CASRENLGGYSNQPQHF.

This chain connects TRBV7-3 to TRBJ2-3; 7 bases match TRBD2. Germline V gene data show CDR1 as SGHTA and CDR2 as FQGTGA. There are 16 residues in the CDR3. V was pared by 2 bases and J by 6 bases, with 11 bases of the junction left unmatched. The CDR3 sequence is CASSLLGGRSADTQYF. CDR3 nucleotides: TGTGCCAGCAGCTTATTGGGCGGGAGATCCGCGGATACGCAGTATTTT.

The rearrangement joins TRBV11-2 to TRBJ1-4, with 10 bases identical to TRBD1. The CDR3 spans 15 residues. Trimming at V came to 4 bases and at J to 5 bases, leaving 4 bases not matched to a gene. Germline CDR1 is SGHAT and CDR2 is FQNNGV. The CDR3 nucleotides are TGTGCCAGCAGCTCGACAGGGGGCCGAAATGAAAAACTGTTTTTT. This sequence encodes CASSSTGGRNEKLFF.

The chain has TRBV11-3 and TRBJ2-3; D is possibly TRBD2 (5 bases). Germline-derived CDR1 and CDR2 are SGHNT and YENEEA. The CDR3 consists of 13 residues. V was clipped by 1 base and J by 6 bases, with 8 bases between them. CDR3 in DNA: TGTGCCAGCAGCTTAGGTCCGGGGGATACGCAGTATTTT. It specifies CASSLGPGDTQYF.

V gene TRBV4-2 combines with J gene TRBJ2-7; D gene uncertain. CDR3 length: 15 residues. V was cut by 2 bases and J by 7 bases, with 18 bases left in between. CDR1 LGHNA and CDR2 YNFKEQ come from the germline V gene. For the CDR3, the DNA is TGTGCCAGCAGCCAATATTTCGGGCGAGGTAGTGAGCAGTACTTC. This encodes CASSQYFGRGSEQYF.

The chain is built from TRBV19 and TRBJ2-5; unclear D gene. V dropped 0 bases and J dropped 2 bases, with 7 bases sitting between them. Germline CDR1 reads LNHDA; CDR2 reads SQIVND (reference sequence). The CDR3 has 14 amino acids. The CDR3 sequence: CASSIDQEQETQYF. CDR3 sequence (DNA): TGTGCCAGTAGTATAGACCAGGAGCAAGAGACCCAGTACTTC.

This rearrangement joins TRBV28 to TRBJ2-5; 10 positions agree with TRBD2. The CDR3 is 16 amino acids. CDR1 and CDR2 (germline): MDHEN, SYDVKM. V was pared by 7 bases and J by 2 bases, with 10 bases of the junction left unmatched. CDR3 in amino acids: CASTGPGAGGQETQYF. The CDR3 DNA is TGTGCCAGCACTGGCCCGGGAGCGGGAGGGCAAGAGACCCAGTACTTC.

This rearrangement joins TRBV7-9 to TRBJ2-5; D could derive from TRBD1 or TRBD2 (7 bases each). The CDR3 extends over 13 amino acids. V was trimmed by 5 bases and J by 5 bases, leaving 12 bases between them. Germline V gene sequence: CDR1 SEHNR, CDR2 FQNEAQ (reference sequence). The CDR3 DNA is TGTGCCAGCAGCCCAGGGGGGGCGGAGACCCAGTACTTC. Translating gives CASSPGGAETQYF.

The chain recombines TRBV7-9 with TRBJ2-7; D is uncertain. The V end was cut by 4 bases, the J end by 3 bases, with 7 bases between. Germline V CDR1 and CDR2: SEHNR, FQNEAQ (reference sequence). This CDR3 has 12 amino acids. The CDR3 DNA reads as TGTGCCAGCAGCTCCGAATACTACGAGCAGTACTTC. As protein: CASSSEYYEQYF.